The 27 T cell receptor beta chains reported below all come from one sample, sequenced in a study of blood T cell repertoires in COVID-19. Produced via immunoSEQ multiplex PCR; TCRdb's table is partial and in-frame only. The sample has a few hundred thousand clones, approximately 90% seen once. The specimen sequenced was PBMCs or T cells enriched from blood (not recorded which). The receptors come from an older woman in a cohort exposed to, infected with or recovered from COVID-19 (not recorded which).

The CDR3 loop reads CASNSVGGTRFSGELFF. The CDR3 coding sequence is TGTGCCAGCAACAGCGTAGGCGGGACTAGGTTTTCCGGGGAGCTGTTTTTT. The chain is built from TRBV9 and TRBJ2-2, with 8 bases aligning to TRBD2. V lost 6 bases to trimming and J lost 6 bases; unmatched junction nucleotides: 16. Germline V CDR1 and CDR2: SGDLS, YYNGEE. This CDR3 is built from 17 residues.

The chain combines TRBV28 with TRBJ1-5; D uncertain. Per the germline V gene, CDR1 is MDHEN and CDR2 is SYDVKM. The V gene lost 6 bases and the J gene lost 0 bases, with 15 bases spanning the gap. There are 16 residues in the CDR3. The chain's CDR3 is CASSPRGDYSNQPQHF. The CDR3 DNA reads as TGTGCCAGCAGCCCTCGGGGAGATTATAGCAATCAGCCCCAGCATTTT.

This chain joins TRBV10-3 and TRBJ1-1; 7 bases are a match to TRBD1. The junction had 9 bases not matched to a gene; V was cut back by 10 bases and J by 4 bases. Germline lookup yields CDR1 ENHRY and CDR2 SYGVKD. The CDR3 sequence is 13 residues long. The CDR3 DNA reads TGTGCCACCCAGGAACGGGACAGCACTGAAGCTTTCTTT. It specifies CATQERDSTEAFF.

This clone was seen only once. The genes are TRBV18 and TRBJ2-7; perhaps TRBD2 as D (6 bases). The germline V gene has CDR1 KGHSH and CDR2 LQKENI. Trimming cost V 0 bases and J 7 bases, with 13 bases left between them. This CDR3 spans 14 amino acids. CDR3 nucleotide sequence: TGTGCCAGCTCACCACCGGGCGGGGCTGGGGAGCAGTACTTC. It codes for CASSPPGGAGEQYF.

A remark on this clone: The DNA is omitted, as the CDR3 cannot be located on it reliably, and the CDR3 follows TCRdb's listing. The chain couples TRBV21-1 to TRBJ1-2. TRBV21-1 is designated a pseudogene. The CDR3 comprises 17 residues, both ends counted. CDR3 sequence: CASSSHFAGGSNYGYTF.

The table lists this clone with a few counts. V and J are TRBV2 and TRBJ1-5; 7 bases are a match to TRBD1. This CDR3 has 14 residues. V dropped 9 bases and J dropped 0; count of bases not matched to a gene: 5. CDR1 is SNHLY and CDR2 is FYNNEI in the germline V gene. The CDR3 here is CASSQGSSNQPQHF. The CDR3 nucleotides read TGTGCCAGTTCACAGGGGTCTAGCAATCAGCCCCAGCATTTT.

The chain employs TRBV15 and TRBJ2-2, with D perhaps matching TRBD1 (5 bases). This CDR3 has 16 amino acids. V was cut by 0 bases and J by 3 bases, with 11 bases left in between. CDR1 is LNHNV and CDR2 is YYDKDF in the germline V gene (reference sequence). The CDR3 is CATSRDTGWDTGELFF. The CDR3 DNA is TGTGCCACCAGCAGAGATACAGGTTGGGACACCGGGGAGCTGTTTTTT.

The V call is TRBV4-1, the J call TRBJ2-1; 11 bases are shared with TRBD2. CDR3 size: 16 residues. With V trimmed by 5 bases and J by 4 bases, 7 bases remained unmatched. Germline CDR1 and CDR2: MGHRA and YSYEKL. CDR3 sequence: CASSVTTSGEYNEQFF. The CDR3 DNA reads TGCGCCAGCAGCGTAACGACTAGCGGGGAATACAATGAGCAGTTCTTC.

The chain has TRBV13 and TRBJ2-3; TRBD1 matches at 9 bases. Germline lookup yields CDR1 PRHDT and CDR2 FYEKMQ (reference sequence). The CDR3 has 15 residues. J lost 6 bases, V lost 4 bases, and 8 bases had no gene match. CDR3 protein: CASSSGTGFRDTQYF. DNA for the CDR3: TGTGCCAGCAGCTCAGGGACAGGGTTCAGGGATACGCAGTATTTT.

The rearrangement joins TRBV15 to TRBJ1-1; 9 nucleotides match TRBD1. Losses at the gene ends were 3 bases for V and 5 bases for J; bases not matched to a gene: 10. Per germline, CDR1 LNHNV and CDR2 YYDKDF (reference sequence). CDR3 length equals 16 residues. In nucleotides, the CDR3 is TGTGCCACCAGCAGGGATACACAGGGGGCTCAGACTGAAGCTTTCTTT. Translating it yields CATSRDTQGAQTEAFF.

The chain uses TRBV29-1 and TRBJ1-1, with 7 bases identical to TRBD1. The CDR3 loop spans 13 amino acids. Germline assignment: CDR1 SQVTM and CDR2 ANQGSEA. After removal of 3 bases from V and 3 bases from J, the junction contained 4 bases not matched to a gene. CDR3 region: CSVDRGTDTEAFF. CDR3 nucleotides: TGCAGCGTTGACAGGGGGACGGACACTGAAGCTTTCTTT. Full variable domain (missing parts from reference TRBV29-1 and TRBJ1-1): SAVISQKPSRDICQRGTSLTIQCQVDSQVTMMFWYRQQPGQSLTLIATANQGSEATYESGFVIDKFPISRPNLTFSTLTVSNMSPEDSSIYLCSVDRGTDTEAFFGQGTRLTVV.

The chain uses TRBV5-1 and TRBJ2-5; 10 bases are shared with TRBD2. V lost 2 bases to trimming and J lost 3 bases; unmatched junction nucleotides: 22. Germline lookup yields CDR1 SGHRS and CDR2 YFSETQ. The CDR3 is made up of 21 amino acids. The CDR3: CASSLFRLDREASGSKETQYF. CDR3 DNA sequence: TGCGCCAGCAGCTTATTCCGTTTGGACAGGGAGGCTAGCGGGAGCAAAGAGACCCAGTACTTC.

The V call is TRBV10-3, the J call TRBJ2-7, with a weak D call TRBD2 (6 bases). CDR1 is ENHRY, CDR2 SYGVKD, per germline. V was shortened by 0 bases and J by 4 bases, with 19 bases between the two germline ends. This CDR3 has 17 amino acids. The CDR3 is CAISESKPGLRAYEQYF. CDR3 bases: TGTGCCATCAGTGAGTCGAAGCCGGGACTCAGGGCGTACGAGCAGTACTTC.

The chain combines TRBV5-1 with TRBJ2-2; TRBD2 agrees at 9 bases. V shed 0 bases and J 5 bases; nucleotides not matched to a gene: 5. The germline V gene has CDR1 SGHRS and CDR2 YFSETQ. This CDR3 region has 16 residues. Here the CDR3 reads CASSLGSGRPTGELFF. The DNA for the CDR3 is TGCGCCAGCAGCTTGGGTAGCGGGAGACCGACCGGGGAGCTGTTTTTT. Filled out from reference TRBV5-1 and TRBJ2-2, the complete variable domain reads KAGVTQTPRYLIKTRGQQVTLSCSPISGHRSVSWYQQTPGQGLQFLFEYFSETQRNKGNFPGRFSGRQFSNSRSEMNVSTLELGDSALYLCASSLGSGRPTGELFFGEGSRLTVL.

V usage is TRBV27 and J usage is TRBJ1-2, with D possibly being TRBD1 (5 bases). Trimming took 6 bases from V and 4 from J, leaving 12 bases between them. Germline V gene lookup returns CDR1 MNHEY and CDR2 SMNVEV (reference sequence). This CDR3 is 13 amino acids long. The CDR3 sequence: CASSPGRAYGYTF. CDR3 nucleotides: TGTGCCAGCAGCCCAGGGAGGGCCTATGGCTACACCTTC.

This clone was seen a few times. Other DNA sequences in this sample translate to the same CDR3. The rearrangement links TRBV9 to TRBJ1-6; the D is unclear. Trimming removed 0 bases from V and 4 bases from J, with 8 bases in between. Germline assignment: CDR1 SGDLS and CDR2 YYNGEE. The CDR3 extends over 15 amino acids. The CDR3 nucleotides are TGTGCCAGCAGCGTAGGGAGCAGTTATAATTCACCCCTCCACTTT. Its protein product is CASSVGSSYNSPLHF.

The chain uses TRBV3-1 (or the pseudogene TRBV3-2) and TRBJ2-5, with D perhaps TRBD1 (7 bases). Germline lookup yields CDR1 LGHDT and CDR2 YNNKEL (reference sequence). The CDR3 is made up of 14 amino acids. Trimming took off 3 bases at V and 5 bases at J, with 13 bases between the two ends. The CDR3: CASSQRRGQETQYF. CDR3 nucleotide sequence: TGTGCCAGCAGCCAGCGGAGGGGGCAGGAGACCCAGTACTTC.

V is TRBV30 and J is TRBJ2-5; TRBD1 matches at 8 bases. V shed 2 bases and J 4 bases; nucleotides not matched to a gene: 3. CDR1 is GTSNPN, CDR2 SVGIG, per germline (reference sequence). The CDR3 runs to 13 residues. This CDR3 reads CAWSTGGRETQYF. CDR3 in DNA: TGTGCCTGGAGTACAGGGGGGCGAGAGACCCAGTACTTC.

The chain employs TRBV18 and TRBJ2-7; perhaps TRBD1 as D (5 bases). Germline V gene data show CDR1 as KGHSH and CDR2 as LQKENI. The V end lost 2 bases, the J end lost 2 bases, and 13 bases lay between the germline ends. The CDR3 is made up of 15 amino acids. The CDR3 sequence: CASSPTGQITYEQYF. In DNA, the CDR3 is TGTGCCAGCTCACCAACAGGTCAGATAACCTACGAGCAGTACTTC.

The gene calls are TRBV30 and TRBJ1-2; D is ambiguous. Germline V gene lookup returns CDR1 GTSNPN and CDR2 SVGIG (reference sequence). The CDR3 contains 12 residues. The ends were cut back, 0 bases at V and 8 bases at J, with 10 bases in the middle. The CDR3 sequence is CAWSVPPRGYTF. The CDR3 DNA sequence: TGTGCCTGGAGTGTACCGCCTCGGGGCTACACCTTC. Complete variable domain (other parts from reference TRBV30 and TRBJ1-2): SQTIHQWPATLVQPVGSPLSLECTVEGTSNPNLYWYRQAAGRGLQLLFYSVGIGQISSEVPQNLSASRPQDRQFILSSKKLLLSDSGFYLCAWSVPPRGYTFGSGTRLTVV.

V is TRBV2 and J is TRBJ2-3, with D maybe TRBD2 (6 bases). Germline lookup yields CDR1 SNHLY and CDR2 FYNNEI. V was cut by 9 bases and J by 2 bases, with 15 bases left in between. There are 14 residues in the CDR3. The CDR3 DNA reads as TGTGCCAGTCTGGTTGGGCGGGACACAGATACGCAGTATTTT. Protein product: CASLVGRDTDTQYF.

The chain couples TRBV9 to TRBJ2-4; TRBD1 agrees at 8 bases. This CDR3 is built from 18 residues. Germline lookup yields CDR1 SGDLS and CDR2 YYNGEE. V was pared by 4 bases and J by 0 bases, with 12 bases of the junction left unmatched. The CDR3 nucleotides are TGTGCCAGCAGCCGCACCTCCGGACAGGGATTAGCCAAAAACATTCAGTACTTC. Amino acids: CASSRTSGQGLAKNIQYF.

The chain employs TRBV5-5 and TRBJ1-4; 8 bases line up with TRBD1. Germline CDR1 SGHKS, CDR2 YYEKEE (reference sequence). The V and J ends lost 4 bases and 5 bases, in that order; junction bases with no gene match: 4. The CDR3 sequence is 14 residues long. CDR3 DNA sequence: TGTGCCAGCAGCCCGGGGGACAGGAATGAAAAACTGTTTTTT. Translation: CASSPGDRNEKLFF.

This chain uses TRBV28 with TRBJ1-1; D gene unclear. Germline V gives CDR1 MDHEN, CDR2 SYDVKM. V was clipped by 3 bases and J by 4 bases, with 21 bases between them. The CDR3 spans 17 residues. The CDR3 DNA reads TGTGCCAGCAGTTTGGTTTCTTGGAGAGGCGAACGCACTGAAGCTTTCTTT. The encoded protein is CASSLVSWRGERTEAFF.

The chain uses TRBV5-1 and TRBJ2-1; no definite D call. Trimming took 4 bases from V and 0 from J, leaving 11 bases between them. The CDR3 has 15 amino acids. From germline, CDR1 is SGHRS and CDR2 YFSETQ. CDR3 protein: CASSQTPGSYNEQFF. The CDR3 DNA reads TGCGCCAGCAGCCAGACACCCGGCTCCTACAATGAGCAGTTCTTC.

CDR3 amino acids: CATSDSGQGPEQYF. In nucleotides, the CDR3 is TGTGCCACCAGTGATTCGGGACAGGGTCCCGAGCAGTACTTC. The chain is built from TRBV24-1 and TRBJ2-7, with 9 bases lining up with TRBD1. The V gene's germline CDR1 is KGHDR and CDR2 SFDVKD. The CDR3 runs 14 residues. After removal of 2 bases from V and 6 bases from J, the junction contained 4 bases not matched to a gene.

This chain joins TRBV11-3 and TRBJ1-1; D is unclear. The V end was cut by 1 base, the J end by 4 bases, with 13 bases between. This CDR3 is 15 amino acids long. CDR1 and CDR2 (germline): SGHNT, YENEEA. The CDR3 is CASSLGPESATEAFF. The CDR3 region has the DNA TGTGCCAGCAGCTTAGGTCCGGAGTCAGCCACTGAAGCTTTCTTT.